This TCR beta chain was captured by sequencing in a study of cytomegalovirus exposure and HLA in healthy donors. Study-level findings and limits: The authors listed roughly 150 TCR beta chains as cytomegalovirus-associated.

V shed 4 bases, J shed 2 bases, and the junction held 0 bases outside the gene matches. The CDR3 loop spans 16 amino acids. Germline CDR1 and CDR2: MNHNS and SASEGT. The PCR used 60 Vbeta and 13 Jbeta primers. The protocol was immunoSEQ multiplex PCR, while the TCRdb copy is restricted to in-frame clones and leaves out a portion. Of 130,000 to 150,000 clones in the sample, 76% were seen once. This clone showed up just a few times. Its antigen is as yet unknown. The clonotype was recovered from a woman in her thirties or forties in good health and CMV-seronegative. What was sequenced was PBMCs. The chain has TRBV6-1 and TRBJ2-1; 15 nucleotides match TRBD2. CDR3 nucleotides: TGTGCCAGCAGTGGGACTAGCGGGGGGGCCTACAATGAGCAGTTCTTC. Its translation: CASSGTSGGAYNEQFF.